Below, one T cell receptor beta chain is given with its context. Its target antigen remains unknown. Nothing much larger sits one base from this clone, and base qualities are not available. TCRbeta CDR3 regions were amplified from genomic DNA using the immunoSEQ Assay, a bias-controlled multiplex PCR. Processing in the source paper ran as follows. The number of nucleated cells in each sample was estimated by amplification of reference gene primers within the assay. To quantify the absolute abundance of each unique TCRbeta CDR3 rearrangement, sequence reads were collapsed and filtered. For each sample, productive Simpson clonality was calculated by taking the square root of Simpson's diversity index across productive rearrangements. The clones in this table, taken by TCRdb from immuneACCESS, are in-frame only. Not every clone is retained; where verified, under half of the shortfall comes from an unresolved V gene, and the cause of the rest is unknown. The V and J calls and the clone size are those of that table, but D and trimming were determined from the DNA. The sample table shows roughly 230,000 clones, and over 70% are seen once. Just over 8.5% of the sample rests with the top ten.

This sample was included in a study of blood T cell repertoires in COVID-19 (dated by TCRdb to the early 2020s). With regard to the full study: Samples from collaborators originated in the United States, Italy and Spain and spanned both the acute and convalescent phases of COVID-19. The prospective study material was composed of cDNA or gDNA derived from T cells, B-cell-depleted T cells, or PBMCs. The dataset comprised deeply sampled blood TCRbeta repertoires from subjects exposed to, actively infected with, or recovered from COVID-19. The repertoires were released in a freely available public database intended as a resource for research on the immune response to SARS-CoV-2. Samples came from the ongoing ImmuneRACE study (first 160 participants) plus 1,254 subjects from 6 global collaborators. A de-identified subject ID, COVID-19 status, age in years and sex were almost always included in the sample metadata. Where available, HLA class I and class II types were taken from metadata supplied by the sample provider and were not determined by assay-based typing. Results and caveats for the whole study, not just this receptor: The amount of clinical and demographic metadata varied by source and participant and was provided uncurated.

According to the germline V gene (reference sequence), CDR1 reads LNHDA and CDR2 reads SQIVND. Trimming removed 4 bases from V and 7 bases from J, leaving 10 bases between the germline ends. The CDR3 sequence holds 13 residues, the cysteine and phenylalanine included. The retained sequence is limited to the CDR3, 39 bases, with the frame set at the first base. Each collaborating institution followed its own protocols to collect whole blood in K2EDTA tubes. Collaborator samples were shipped for TCRbeta analysis as frozen whole blood, isolated PBMCs, or DNA extracted from either sample type. The rearrangement combines TRBV19 with TRBJ1-4; perhaps TRBD1 is the D gene, with 5 bases matching. This TCR came from a man in his forties with active or convalescent COVID-19. The sequenced sample was peripheral blood. The encoded CDR3 is CASSTLRGEKLFF. DNA sequence: TGTGCCAGTAGTACTTTAAGGGGTGAAAAACTGTTTTTT.